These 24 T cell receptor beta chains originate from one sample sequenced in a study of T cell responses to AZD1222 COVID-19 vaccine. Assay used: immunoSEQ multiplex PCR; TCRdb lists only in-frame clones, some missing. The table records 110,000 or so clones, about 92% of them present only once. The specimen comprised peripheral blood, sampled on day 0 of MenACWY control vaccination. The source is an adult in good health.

The CDR3 loop is CASSLWRSSYNSPLHF. CDR3 DNA sequence: TGTGCCAGCAGTTTATGGCGGAGCTCCTATAATTCACCCCTCCACTTT. V and J are TRBV28 and TRBJ1-6; D ambiguous. Per the germline V gene, CDR1 is MDHEN and CDR2 is SYDVKM. V shed 0 bases and J shed 0 bases, with 6 bases lying between them. The CDR3 consists of 16 residues.

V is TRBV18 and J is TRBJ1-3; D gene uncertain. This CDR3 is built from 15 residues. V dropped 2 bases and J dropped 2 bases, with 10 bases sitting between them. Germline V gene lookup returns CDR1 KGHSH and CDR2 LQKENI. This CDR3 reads CASSPDLAAGNTIYF. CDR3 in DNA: TGTGCCAGCTCACCAGATCTGGCCGCTGGAAACACCATATATTTT.

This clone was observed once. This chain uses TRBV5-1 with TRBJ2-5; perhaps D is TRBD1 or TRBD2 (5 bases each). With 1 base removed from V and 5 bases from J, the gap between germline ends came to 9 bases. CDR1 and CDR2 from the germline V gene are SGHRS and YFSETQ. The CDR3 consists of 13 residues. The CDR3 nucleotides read TGCGCCAGCAGCTTGCAATGGGGGGAGACCCAGTACTTC. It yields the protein CASSLQWGETQYF.

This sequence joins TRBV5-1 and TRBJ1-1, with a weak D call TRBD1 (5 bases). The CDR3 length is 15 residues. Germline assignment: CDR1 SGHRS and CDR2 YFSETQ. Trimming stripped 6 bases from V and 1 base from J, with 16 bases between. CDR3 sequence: CASNTGGAANTEAFF. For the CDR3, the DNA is TGCGCCAGCAACACTGGGGGAGCGGCGAACACTGAAGCTTTCTTT.

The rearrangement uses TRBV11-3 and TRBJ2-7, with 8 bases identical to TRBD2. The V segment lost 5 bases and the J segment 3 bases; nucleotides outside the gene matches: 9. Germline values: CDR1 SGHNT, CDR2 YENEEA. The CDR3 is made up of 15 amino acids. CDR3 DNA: TGTGCCAGCAGCCCCGGGGGGGGGTCCGACTACGAGCAGTACTTC. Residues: CASSPGGGSDYEQYF.

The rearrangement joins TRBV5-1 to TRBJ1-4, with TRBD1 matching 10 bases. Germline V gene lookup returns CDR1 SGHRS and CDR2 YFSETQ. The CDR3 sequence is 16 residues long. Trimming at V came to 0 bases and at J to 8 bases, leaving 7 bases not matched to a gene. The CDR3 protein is CASSLGGTGVDEKLFF. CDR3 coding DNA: TGCGCCAGCAGCTTGGGAGGGACAGGGGTAGACGAAAAACTGTTTTTT.

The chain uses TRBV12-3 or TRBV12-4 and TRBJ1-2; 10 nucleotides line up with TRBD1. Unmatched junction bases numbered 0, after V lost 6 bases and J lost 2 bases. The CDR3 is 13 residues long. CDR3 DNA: TGTGCCAGCAGGGGACAGGGGAACTATGGCTACACCTTC. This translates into CASRGQGNYGYTF.

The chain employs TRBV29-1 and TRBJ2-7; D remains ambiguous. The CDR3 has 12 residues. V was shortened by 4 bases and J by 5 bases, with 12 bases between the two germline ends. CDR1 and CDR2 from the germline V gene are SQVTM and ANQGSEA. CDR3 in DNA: TGCAGCGTTGGCTTGGGGTCCCACGAGCAGTACTTC. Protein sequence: CSVGLGSHEQYF.

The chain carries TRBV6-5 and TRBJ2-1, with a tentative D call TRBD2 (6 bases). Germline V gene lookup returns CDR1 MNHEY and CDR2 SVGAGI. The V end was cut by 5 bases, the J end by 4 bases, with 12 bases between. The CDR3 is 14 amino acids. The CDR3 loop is CASSQSGEYNEQFF. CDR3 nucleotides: TGTGCCAGCAGTCAGTCGGGGGAGTACAATGAGCAGTTCTTC.

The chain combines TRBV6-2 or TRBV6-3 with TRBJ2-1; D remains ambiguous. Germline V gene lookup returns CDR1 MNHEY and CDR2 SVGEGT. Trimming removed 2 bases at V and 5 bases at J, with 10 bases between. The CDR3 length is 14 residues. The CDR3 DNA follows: TGTGCCAGCAGTTACGAAAACGTGAACAATGAGCAGTTCTTC. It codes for CASSYENVNNEQFF.

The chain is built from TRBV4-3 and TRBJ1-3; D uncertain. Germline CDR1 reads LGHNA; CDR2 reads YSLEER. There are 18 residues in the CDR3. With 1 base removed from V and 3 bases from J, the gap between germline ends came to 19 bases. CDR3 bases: TGCGCCAGCAGCCAAGGAGGGTATGGCACCTACCTTGGAAACACCATATATTTT. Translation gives CASSQGGYGTYLGNTIYF.

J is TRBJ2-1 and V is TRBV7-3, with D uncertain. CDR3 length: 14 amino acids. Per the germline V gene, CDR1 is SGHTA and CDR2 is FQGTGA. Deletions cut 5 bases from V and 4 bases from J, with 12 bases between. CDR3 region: CASSRYGPYNEQFF. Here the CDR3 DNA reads TGTGCCAGCAGCCGATACGGACCATACAATGAGCAGTTCTTC.

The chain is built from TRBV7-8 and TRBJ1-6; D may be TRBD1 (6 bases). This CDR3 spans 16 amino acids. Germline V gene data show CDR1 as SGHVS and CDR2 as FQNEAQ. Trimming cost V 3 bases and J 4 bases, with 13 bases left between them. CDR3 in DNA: TGTGCCAGCAGCTTGGGGGCCTTATTATATAATTCACCCCTCCACTTT. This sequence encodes CASSLGALLYNSPLHF.

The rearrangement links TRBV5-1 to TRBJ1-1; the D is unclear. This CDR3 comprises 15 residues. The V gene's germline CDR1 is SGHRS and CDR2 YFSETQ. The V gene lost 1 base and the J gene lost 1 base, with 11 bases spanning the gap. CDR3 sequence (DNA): TGCGCCAGCAGCTTGCGCACAGCCGAGAACACTGAAGCTTTCTTT. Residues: CASSLRTAENTEAFF.

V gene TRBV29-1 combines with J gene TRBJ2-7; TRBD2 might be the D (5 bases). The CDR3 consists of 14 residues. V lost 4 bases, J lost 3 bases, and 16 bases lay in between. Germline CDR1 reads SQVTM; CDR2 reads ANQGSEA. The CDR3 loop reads CSVGGPLGNYEQYF. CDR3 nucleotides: TGCAGCGTTGGCGGGCCTCTGGGGAACTACGAGCAGTACTTC.

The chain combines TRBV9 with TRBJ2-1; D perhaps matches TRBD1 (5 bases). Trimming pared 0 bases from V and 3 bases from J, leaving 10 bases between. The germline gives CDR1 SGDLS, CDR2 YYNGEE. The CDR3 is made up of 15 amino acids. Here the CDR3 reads CASSVAGNHYNEQFF. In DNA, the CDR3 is TGTGCCAGCAGCGTAGCAGGGAACCACTACAATGAGCAGTTCTTC.

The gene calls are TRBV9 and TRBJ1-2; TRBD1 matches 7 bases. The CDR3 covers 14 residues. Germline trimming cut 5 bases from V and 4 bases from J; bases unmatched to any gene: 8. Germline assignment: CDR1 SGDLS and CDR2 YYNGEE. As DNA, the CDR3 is TGTGCCAGCAGAGGAAGGGGACAGTTCTATGGCTACACCTTC. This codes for CASRGRGQFYGYTF.

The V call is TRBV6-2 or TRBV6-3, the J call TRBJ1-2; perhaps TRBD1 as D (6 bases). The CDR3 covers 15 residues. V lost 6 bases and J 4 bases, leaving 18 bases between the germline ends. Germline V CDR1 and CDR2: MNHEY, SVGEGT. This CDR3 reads CASSFDSRGGYGYTF. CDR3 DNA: TGTGCCAGCAGCTTCGACTCCAGGGGAGGCTATGGCTACACCTTC.

The chain's CDR3 is CATRDDRRGSGETQYF. The CDR3 DNA follows: TGTGCCACCAGGGACGATCGGCGGGGTTCGGGAGAGACCCAGTACTTC. The V call is TRBV15, the J call TRBJ2-5; TRBD2 might be the D (6 bases). Germline lookup yields CDR1 LNHNV and CDR2 YYDKDF (reference sequence). CDR3 length: 16 residues. Trimming shortened V by 6 bases and J by 4 bases, and 21 bases separated the two germline ends.

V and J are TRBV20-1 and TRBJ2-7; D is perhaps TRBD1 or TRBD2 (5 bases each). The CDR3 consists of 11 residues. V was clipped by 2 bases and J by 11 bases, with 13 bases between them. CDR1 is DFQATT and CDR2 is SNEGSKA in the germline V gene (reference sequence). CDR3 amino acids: CSARLRGPEYF. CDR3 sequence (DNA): TGCAGTGCTAGACTCCGGGGCCCGGAGTACTTC.

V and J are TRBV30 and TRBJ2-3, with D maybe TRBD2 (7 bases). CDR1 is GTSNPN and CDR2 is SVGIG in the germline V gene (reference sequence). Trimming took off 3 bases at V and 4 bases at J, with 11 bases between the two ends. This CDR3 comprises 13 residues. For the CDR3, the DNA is TGTGCCTGGAGCCGAGGGGGGGCAGATACGCAGTATTTT. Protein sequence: CAWSRGGADTQYF.

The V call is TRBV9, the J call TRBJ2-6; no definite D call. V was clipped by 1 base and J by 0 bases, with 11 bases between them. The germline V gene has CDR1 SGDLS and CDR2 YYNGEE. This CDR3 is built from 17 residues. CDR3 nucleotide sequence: TGTGCCAGCAGCGTATTCTCGGTGCCCTCTGGGGCCAACGTCCTGACTTTC. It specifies CASSVFSVPSGANVLTF.

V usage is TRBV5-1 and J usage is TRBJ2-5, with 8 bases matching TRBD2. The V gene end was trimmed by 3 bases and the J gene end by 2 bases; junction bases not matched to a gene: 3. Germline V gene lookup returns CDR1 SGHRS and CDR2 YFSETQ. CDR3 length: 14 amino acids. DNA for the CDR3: TGCGCCAGCAGCTCAGCGGGGGCACAAGAGACCCAGTACTTC. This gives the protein CASSSAGAQETQYF.

The CDR3 protein is CASSPAGDRGNQPQHF. In nucleotides, the CDR3 is TGTGCCAGCTCACCAGCAGGGGATCGGGGCAATCAGCCCCAGCATTTT. The chain uses TRBV18 and TRBJ1-5; D is possibly TRBD1 (6 bases). Germline-derived CDR1 and CDR2 are KGHSH and LQKENI. CDR3 size: 16 residues. The V gene lost 2 bases and the J gene lost 2 bases, with 13 bases spanning the gap.